This T cell receptor beta chain was recorded in a study of tumor-infiltrating lymphocytes in localized non-small cell lung cancer. Study-wide context: From each patient, both tumor and uninvolved lung, non-adjacent to tumor, were sampled.

This clone was detected once. Its specificity is not known. The CDR3 totals 15 residues. Germline V gene data show CDR1 as SGHTA and CDR2 as FQGNSA. The J segment lost 1 base and the V segment lost 6 bases, leaving 6 bases of the junction unmatched. Only in-frame clones appear in the TCRdb table, and some are missing; sequencing was by immunoSEQ multiplex PCR. This sample has 15,000 to 20,000 clones; around 80% occur once, and the top ten carry 10% to 13%. Study-level results: Higher tumor T cell infiltration than in uninvolved lung was supported by TCRbeta sequencing.

Specimen: uninvolved lung tissue not adjacent to the tumor. The chain joins TRBV7-2 to TRBJ2-3, with 8 bases fitting TRBD1. The clonotype originates from a human donor with non-small cell lung cancer. DNA for the CDR3: TGTGCCAGCAGTCTCGGACAGGGACGCACAGATACGCAGTATTTT. As protein: CASSLGQGRTDTQYF. Variable domain in full (rest from reference TRBV7-2 and TRBJ2-3): GAGVSQSPSNKVTEKGKDVELRCDPISGHTALYWYRQSLGQGLEFLIYFQGNSAPDKSGLPSDRFSAERTGGSVSTLTIQRTQQEDSAVYLCASSLGQGRTDTQYFGPGTRLTVL.